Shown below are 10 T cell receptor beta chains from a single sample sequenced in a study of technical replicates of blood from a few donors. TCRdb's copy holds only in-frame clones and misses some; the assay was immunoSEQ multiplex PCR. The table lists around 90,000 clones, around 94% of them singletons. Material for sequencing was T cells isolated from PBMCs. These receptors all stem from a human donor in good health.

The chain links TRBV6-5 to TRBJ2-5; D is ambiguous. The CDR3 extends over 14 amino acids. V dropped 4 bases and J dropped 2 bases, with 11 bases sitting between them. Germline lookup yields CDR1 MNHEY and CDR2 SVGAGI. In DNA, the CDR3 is TGTGCCAGCAGTTTATTGGCTGAACAAGAGACCCAGTACTTC. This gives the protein CASSLLAEQETQYF.

The CDR3 reads CASSSDFTDTQYF. In DNA, the CDR3 is TGTGCCAGCAGCTCCGACTTTACAGATACGCAGTATTTT. This chain joins TRBV7-3 and TRBJ2-3, with unresolved D. Trimming left V 4 bases short and J 3 bases short, with 8 bases between. The CDR3 runs to 13 residues. CDR1 and CDR2 from the germline V gene are SGHTA and FQGTGA. Combining the CDR3 with reference TRBV7-3 and TRBJ2-3 gives the whole variable domain GAGVSQTPSNKVTEKGKYVELRCDPISGHTALYWYRQSLGQGPEFLIYFQGTGAADDSGLPNDRFFAVRPEGSVSTLKIQRTERGDSAVYLCASSSDFTDTQYFGPGTRLTVL.

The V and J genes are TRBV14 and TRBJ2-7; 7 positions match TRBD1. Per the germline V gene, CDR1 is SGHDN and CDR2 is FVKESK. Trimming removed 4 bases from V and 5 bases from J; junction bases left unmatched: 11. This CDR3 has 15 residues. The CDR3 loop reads CASSPTSDRVNEQYF. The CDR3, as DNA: TGTGCCAGCAGCCCCACTTCCGACAGGGTCAACGAGCAGTACTTC. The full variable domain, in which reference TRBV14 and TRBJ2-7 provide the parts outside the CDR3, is EAGVTQFPSHSVIEKGQTVTLRCDPISGHDNLYWYRRVMGKEIKFLLHFVKESKQDESGMPNNRFLAERTGGTYSTLKVQPAELEDSGVYFCASSPTSDRVNEQYFGPGTRLTVT.

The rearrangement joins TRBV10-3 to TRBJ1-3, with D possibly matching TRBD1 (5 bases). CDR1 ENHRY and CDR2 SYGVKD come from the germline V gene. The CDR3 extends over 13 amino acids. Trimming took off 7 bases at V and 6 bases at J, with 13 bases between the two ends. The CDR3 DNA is TGTGCCATCACCCCGGACATTGAAAACACCATATATTTT. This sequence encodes CAITPDIENTIYF.

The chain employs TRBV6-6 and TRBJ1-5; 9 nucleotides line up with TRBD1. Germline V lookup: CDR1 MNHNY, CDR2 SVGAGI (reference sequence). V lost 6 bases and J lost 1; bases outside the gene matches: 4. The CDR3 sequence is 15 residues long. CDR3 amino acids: CASSRQGVSNQPQHF. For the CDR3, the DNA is TGTGCCAGCAGCCGACAGGGGGTCAGCAATCAGCCCCAGCATTTT.

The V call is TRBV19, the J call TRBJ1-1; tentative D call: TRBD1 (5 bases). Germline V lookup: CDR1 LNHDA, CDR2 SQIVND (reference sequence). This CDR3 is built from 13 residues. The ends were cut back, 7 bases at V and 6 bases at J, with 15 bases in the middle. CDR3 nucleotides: TGTGCCAGTATTCCCACGGGGGGTCCTGAAGCTTTCTTT. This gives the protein CASIPTGGPEAFF.

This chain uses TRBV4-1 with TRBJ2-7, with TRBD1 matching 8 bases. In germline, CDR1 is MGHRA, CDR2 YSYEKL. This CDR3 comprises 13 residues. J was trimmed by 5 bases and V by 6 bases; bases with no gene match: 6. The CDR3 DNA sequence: TGCGCCAGCAGGCGAACAGGGGGAGACGAGCAGTACTTC. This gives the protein CASRRTGGDEQYF.

CDR3 nucleotides: TGTGCCACCAGCAAAAAGAGGGGGCCTGGGGATACGCAGTATTTT. It specifies CATSKKRGPGDTQYF. The rearrangement joins TRBV15 to TRBJ2-3; 7 bases align to TRBD1. CDR1 is LNHNV and CDR2 is YYDKDF in the germline V gene (reference sequence). V lost 4 bases, J lost 6 bases, and 10 bases stayed unmatched. CDR3 size: 15 residues. The full variable domain, in which reference TRBV15 and TRBJ2-3 provide the parts outside the CDR3, is DAMVIQNPRYQVTQFGKPVTLSCSQTLNHNVMYWYQQKSSQAPKLLFHYYDKDFNNEADTPDNFQSRRPNTSFCFLDIRSPGLGDTAMYLCATSKKRGPGDTQYFGPGTRLTVL.

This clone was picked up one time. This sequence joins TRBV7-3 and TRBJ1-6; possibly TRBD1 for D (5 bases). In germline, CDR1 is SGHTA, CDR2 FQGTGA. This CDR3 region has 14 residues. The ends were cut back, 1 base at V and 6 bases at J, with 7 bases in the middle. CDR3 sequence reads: CASSLKGSNSPLHF. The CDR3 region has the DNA TGTGCCAGCAGCTTAAAGGGGTCTAATTCACCCCTCCACTTT.

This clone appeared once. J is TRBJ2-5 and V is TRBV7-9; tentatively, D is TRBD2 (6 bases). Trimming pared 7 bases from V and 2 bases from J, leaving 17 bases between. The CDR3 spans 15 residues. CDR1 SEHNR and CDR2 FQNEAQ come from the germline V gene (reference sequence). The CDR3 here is CASTPFRREQETQYF. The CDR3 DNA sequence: TGTGCCAGCACCCCCTTCCGGCGGGAACAAGAGACCCAGTACTTC.